These T cell receptor beta chains were read from a single sample in a study of cytotoxic CD8 clonotypes in ibrutinib-treated CLL. Clones were read by immunoSEQ multiplex PCR, and TCRdb kept only the in-frame ones, dropping some. The data contain some 200,000 clones, approximately 75% of them seen just once; the ten biggest clones take up roughly an eighth. The sample consisted of PBMCs, taken after 12 months of ibrutinib treatment. All receptors derive from a human donor with chronic lymphocytic leukemia. The CDR3 runs from the conserved cysteine through the conserved F or W. The order of the fields is J gene, CDR3 length, V gene, CDR3 protein.

TRBJ1-5 | 15 | TRBV7-8 | CASSLVKGAGRPQHF
TRBJ2-7 | 13 | TRBV18 | CASSPIGRDEQYF
TRBJ2-5 | 14 | TRBV7-8 | CASSLEVAGETQYF
TRBJ2-5 | 16 | TRBV7-6 | CASSLVGGRAGETQYF
TRBJ1-2 | 15 | TRBV5-1 | CASSSGEGIINGYTF
TRBJ2-6 | 18 | TRBV5-4 | CASSPVAGGVSGANVLTF
TRBJ2-5 | 14 | TRBV25-1 | CASSGPGGWETQYF
TRBJ1-1 | 13 | TRBV29-1 | CSVVPHMNTEAFF
TRBJ1-2 | 13 | TRBV27 | CASRKTGEVGYTF
TRBJ1-1 | 16 | TRBV2 | CASSGRGISGGTEAFF
TRBJ1-2 | 14 | TRBV7-9 | CASSFISANYGYTF
TRBJ1-1 | 14 | TRBV27 | CASSFGTKSTEAFF
TRBJ1-5 | 17 | TRBV19 | CASTRQGPFYSNQPQHF
TRBJ1-5 | 12 | TRBV4-1 | CASSQGGQPQHF
TRBJ1-2 | 12 | TRBV6-5 | CASSPGRYGYTF
TRBJ1-2 | 12 | TRBV5-1 | CASSLSLGGYTF
TRBJ1-1 | 13 | TRBV6-6 | CASIPTRDFEAFF
TRBJ2-7 | 15 | TRBV13 | CASSPQGGGAYEQYF
TRBJ2-1 | 15 | TRBV7-6 | CASTQGGIENNEQFF
TRBJ2-7 | 13 | TRBV30 | CAWSSGDSYEQYF
TRBJ2-5 | 12 | TRBV6-1 | CASSVLRETQYF
TRBJ2-5 | 13 | TRBV13 | CASSPPGGETQYF